This passage covers 29 T cell receptor beta chains from one sample sequenced in a study of blood T cell repertoires in COVID-19. The table came from immunoSEQ multiplex PCR; TCRdb's copy has only in-frame clones and leaves some out. The sample has roughly 300,000 clones; roughly 90% are singletons. The material sequenced was peripheral blood. These TCRs come from a woman aged 25 to 39 with COVID-19, enrolled during active disease.

The chain combines TRBV12-2 with TRBJ1-5; TRBD1, as called in the table, went unchecked against the DNA. TRBV12-2 is reported as a pseudogene. The CDR3 runs to 15 residues. CDR3 loop: CASREVRHSNQPQHF. The CDR3 bases are TGTGCAAGTCGCGAAGTTAGACATAGCAATCAGCCCCAGCATTTT.

The chain has TRBV2 and TRBJ1-1; 8 bases agree with TRBD1. This CDR3 is built from 14 residues. CDR1 and CDR2 from the germline V gene are SNHLY and FYNNEI. V was pared by 5 bases and J by 1 base, with 3 bases of the junction left unmatched. DNA of the CDR3: TGTGCCAGCAGTCCGGACAGGGAGAACACTGAAGCTTTCTTT. Encoded protein: CASSPDRENTEAFF. Based on the CDR3 plus reference TRBV2 and TRBJ1-1, the full variable domain is EPEVTQTPSHQVTQMGQEVILRCVPISNHLYFYWYRQILGQKVEFLVSFYNNEISEKSEIFDDQFSVERPDGSNFTLKIRSTKLEDSAMYFCASSPDRENTEAFFGQGTRLTVV.

This rearrangement joins TRBV3-1 (or the pseudogene TRBV3-2) to TRBJ2-1; no reliable D call. This CDR3 has 18 residues. The germline CDR1 and CDR2 sequences are LGHDT and YNNKEL (reference sequence). With 0 bases removed from V and 8 bases from J, the gap between germline ends came to 23 bases. The CDR3 DNA reads TGTGCCAGCAGCCAAGATCCGGTCCCCCCTTTTGATGCGGATGAGCAGTTCTTC. Its protein is CASSQDPVPPFDADEQFF.

The J gene is TRBJ1-6, the V gene TRBV3-1 (or the pseudogene TRBV3-2), with D unresolved. The V gene's germline CDR1 is LGHDT and CDR2 YNNKEL (reference sequence). There are 14 residues in the CDR3. Trimming left V 3 bases short and J 9 bases short, with 12 bases between. This chain's CDR3 is CASSQAGLASPLHF. The CDR3 region has the DNA TGTGCCAGCAGCCAGGCCGGGTTAGCTTCACCCCTCCACTTT.

The rearrangement uses TRBV30 and TRBJ2-7; a possible D gene is TRBD2 (5 bases). This CDR3 has 13 amino acids. Trimming took 1 base from V and 6 from J, leaving 13 bases between them. CDR1 is GTSNPN and CDR2 is SVGIG in the germline V gene (reference sequence). The CDR3 here is CAWSEGLAGEQYF. The CDR3 coding sequence is TGTGCCTGGAGTGAAGGGCTAGCCGGCGAGCAGTACTTC.

J is TRBJ2-3 and V is TRBV5-6; maybe TRBD2 (5 bases). The CDR3 runs to 15 residues. Deletions cut 1 base from V and 6 bases from J, with 15 bases between. The germline gives CDR1 SGHDT, CDR2 YYEEEE. CDR3 amino acids: CASSLLSGRWDTQYF. The CDR3 nucleotides are TGTGCCAGCAGCTTGCTCAGCGGCCGGTGGGATACGCAGTATTTT.

This chain joins TRBV11-2 and TRBJ2-1; 9 bases are shared with TRBD2. The CDR3 is 14 residues long. The germline V gene encodes CDR1 SGHAT and CDR2 FQNNGV. V lost 8 bases to trimming and J lost 4 bases; unmatched junction nucleotides: 6. CDR3 amino acids: CASYSGSRYNEQFF. The CDR3 nucleotides are TGTGCCAGCTATAGCGGGAGTAGGTACAATGAGCAGTTCTTC.

The chain recombines TRBV18 with TRBJ1-4; D not resolved. The germline V gene has CDR1 KGHSH and CDR2 LQKENI. The length of the CDR3 is 15 residues. Deletions cut 8 bases from V and 5 bases from J, with 18 bases between. The CDR3 sequence is CASGRGRRENEKLFF. In nucleotides, the CDR3 is TGTGCCAGCGGTCGAGGCAGGAGGGAAAATGAAAAACTGTTTTTT.

The genes are TRBV2 and TRBJ1-2, with 7 positions matching TRBD1. Germline CDR1 SNHLY, CDR2 FYNNEI. J gave up 8 bases and V 5 bases, and 8 bases lay outside the gene matches. This CDR3 contains 13 residues. In DNA form, the CDR3 reads TGTGCCAGCAGTCCTGACAGGGCGCAGGGCTACACCTTC. This codes for CASSPDRAQGYTF. The full variable domain, completed using reference TRBV2 and TRBJ1-2, is EPEVTQTPSHQVTQMGQEVILRCVPISNHLYFYWYRQILGQKVEFLVSFYNNEISEKSEIFDDQFSVERPDGSNFTLKIRSTKLEDSAMYFCASSPDRAQGYTFGSGTRLTVV.

This sequence joins TRBV19 and TRBJ2-3, with 7 bases that match TRBD2. The CDR3 contains 16 residues. The germline CDR1 and CDR2 sequences are LNHDA and SQIVND (reference sequence). The junction had 11 bases not matched to a gene; V was cut back by 3 bases and J by 5 bases. The CDR3: CASSMVGGSMVDTQYF. CDR3 DNA: TGTGCCAGTAGTATGGTGGGCGGGAGCATGGTAGATACGCAGTATTTT.

The genes are TRBV27 and TRBJ1-1; D is uncertain. Germline V gene sequence: CDR1 MNHEY, CDR2 SMNVEV (reference sequence). This CDR3 is built from 14 residues. Between the trimmed V and J ends, which lost 5 bases and 4 bases, there was a span of 14 bases. The CDR3 protein is CASSDYGGFTEAFF. CDR3 DNA: TGTGCCAGCAGTGACTACGGAGGTTTCACTGAAGCTTTCTTT.

On this clone itself: The sample contains more than one DNA sequence encoding this CDR3. The chain uses TRBV5-1 and TRBJ1-1; TRBD1 is a possible D gene (5 bases). The V gene's germline CDR1 is SGHRS and CDR2 YFSETQ. Trimming removed 5 bases from V and 2 bases from J, with 10 bases in between. The CDR3 length is 13 residues. CDR3 coding DNA: TGCGCCAGCAGTCTAGGGGCAAACACTGAAGCTTTCTTT. Amino acid sequence: CASSLGANTEAFF.

The genes are TRBV15 and TRBJ2-7; D might be TRBD1 (6 bases). V was trimmed by 4 bases and J by 2 bases, leaving 12 bases between them. The length of the CDR3 is 14 residues. The germline V gene has CDR1 LNHNV and CDR2 YYDKDF (reference sequence). CDR3 residues: CATSIGGGAYEQYF. The CDR3 DNA reads TGTGCCACCAGCATAGGGGGTGGGGCCTACGAGCAGTACTTC.

The V and J genes are TRBV13 and TRBJ2-3; 8 bases are shared with TRBD2. V was pared by 1 base and J by 4 bases, with 7 bases of the junction left unmatched. Germline loops: CDR1 PRHDT, CDR2 FYEKMQ (reference sequence). The CDR3 has 16 residues. This chain's CDR3 is CASSLVTSGGPDTQYF. The CDR3 nucleotides read TGTGCCAGCAGCTTAGTTACTAGCGGTGGCCCAGATACGCAGTATTTT.

This sequence joins TRBV5-1 and TRBJ1-2; 9 nucleotides match TRBD1. This CDR3 spans 16 amino acids. The germline CDR1 and CDR2 sequences are SGHRS and YFSETQ. V shed 3 bases and J 2 bases; nucleotides not matched to a gene: 8. CDR3 sequence reads: CASSYTTGTGNYGYTF. The CDR3 nucleotides are TGCGCCAGCAGCTACACCACCGGGACAGGGAACTATGGCTACACCTTC.

The chain is built from TRBV19 and TRBJ2-2; 9 nucleotides match TRBD1. The CDR3 contains 14 residues. Trimming cost V 6 bases and J 6 bases; bases outside gene matches: 5. Germline V gene lookup returns CDR1 LNHDA and CDR2 SQIVND (reference sequence). CDR3 protein: CASRRTGESGELFF. CDR3 sequence (DNA): TGTGCCAGTAGACGGACAGGGGAATCCGGGGAGCTGTTTTTT.

The chain carries TRBV9 and TRBJ1-2; 9 bases are shared with TRBD1. From germline, CDR1 is SGDLS and CDR2 YYNGEE. The ends lost 3 bases at V and 7 bases at J; junction bases unmatched: 7. The CDR3 is 14 residues long. The CDR3 protein is CASSATQGALGYTF. CDR3 nucleotides: TGTGCCAGCAGCGCAACACAGGGGGCACTTGGCTACACCTTC.

This sequence joins TRBV2 and TRBJ1-3, with D possibly being TRBD1 (5 bases). CDR3 length equals 12 residues. Germline V gives CDR1 SNHLY, CDR2 FYNNEI. V dropped 6 bases and J dropped 4 bases, with 7 bases sitting between them. CDR3 coding DNA: TGTGCCAGCAGGGCAGGGGGAAACACCATATATTTT. It translates to CASRAGGNTIYF.

The J gene is TRBJ1-1, the V gene TRBV6-5; possibly TRBD1 for D (6 bases). CDR3 size: 14 residues. V lost 7 bases, J lost 5 bases, and 17 bases lay in between. Germline V gives CDR1 MNHEY, CDR2 SVGAGI. DNA for the CDR3: TGTGCCAGCACCCCGGGGGGGCTTGGGACTGAAGCTTTCTTT. It translates to CASTPGGLGTEAFF.

The CDR3 sequence: CASSLGLGVIGQPQHF. The DNA for the CDR3 is TGTGCCAGCAGCTTAGGGTTGGGAGTCATTGGGCAGCCCCAGCATTTT. The V gene is TRBV7-8, the J gene TRBJ1-5, with no clear D. The CDR3 runs to 16 residues. Trimming removed 1 base at V and 7 bases at J, with 17 bases between. CDR1 and CDR2 (germline): SGHVS, FQNEAQ. Full variable domain (rest looked up from reference TRBV7-8 and TRBJ1-5): GAGVSQSPRYKVAKRGQDVALRCDPISGHVSLFWYQQALGQGPEFLTYFQNEAQLDKSGLPSDRFFAERPEGSVSTLKIQRTQQEDSAVYLCASSLGLGVIGQPQHFGDGTRLSIL.

This chain joins TRBV5-1 and TRBJ2-1; 9 bases map to TRBD2. This CDR3 is 15 amino acids long. V was clipped by 0 bases and J by 8 bases; unmatched bases: 6. Germline lookup yields CDR1 SGHRS and CDR2 YFSETQ. This chain's CDR3 is CASSLGVAGEDEQFF. In DNA, the CDR3 is TGCGCCAGCAGCTTGGGAGTAGCGGGAGAGGATGAGCAGTTCTTC.

DNA of the CDR3: TGTGCCAGCAGTCGGACAGCGAGAGGGGCCAACGTCCTGACTTTC. It codes for CASSRTARGANVLTF. This sequence joins TRBV6-5 and TRBJ2-6, with D possibly being TRBD1 (6 bases). From germline, CDR1 is MNHEY and CDR2 SVGAGI. The germline V and J ends were trimmed by 5 bases and 4 bases, with 12 bases remaining between them. The CDR3 loop spans 15 amino acids.

The J gene is TRBJ2-3, the V gene TRBV11-3; 9 bases line up with TRBD1. Germline lookup yields CDR1 SGHNT and CDR2 YENEEA. This CDR3 region has 18 residues. The V segment lost 5 bases and the J segment 0 bases; nucleotides outside the gene matches: 12. The CDR3 nucleotides are TGTGCCAGCAGCCCGGGACAGGGAACGGGAGGTAGCACAGATACGCAGTATTTT. As protein: CASSPGQGTGGSTDTQYF.

The V call is TRBV9, the J call TRBJ2-2; 15 nucleotides match TRBD2. The junction had 11 bases not matched to a gene; V was cut back by 4 bases and J by 7 bases. The CDR3 spans 18 residues. The germline V gene encodes CDR1 SGDLS and CDR2 YYNGEE. CDR3 coding DNA: TGTGCCAGCAGCCTTTGGACTAGCGGGAGGGCCGGAAACGGGGAGCTGTTTTTT. The encoded protein is CASSLWTSGRAGNGELFF.

The genes are TRBV5-4 and TRBJ2-1, with 11 bases fitting TRBD2. The V segment lost 5 bases and the J segment 9 bases; nucleotides outside the gene matches: 22. The CDR3 spans 19 residues. In germline, CDR1 is SGHNT, CDR2 YYREEE (reference sequence). As DNA, the CDR3 is TGTGCCAGCAGTTTTGAGCCTTCGCTAGCGGGAGGCTCCTCTACTGAGCAGTTCTTC. Translating gives CASSFEPSLAGGSSTEQFF.

This chain joins TRBV12-5 and TRBJ1-1; no definite D call. Trimming pared 2 bases from V and 1 base from J, leaving 14 bases between. In germline, CDR1 is LGHNT, CDR2 FRNRAP. The CDR3 sequence is 16 residues long. The DNA for the CDR3 is TGTGCTAGTGGTTTGACCCTCGGACGGGAGAACACTGAAGCTTTCTTT. Protein product: CASGLTLGRENTEAFF.

V gene TRBV2 combines with J gene TRBJ1-2; TRBD1 aligns across 10 bases. The V segment lost 4 bases and the J segment 7 bases; nucleotides outside the gene matches: 12. The CDR3 totals 16 residues. Germline V gene sequence: CDR1 SNHLY, CDR2 FYNNEI. The CDR3 region has the DNA TGTGCCAGCAGTGCTTTCCTGGGACAGGGGATGGGTGGCTACACCTTC. It specifies CASSAFLGQGMGGYTF.

The CDR3 spells CASSYLTGIFLTNYGYTF. CDR3 nucleotides: TGTGCCAGCAGTTATTTGACAGGGATTTTCCTGACTAACTATGGCTACACCTTC. The V call is TRBV2, the J call TRBJ1-2, with TRBD1 matching 7 bases. CDR1 and CDR2 from the germline V gene are SNHLY and FYNNEI. The CDR3 totals 18 residues. The V gene end was trimmed by 5 bases and the J gene end by 0 bases; junction bases not matched to a gene: 15.

The J gene is TRBJ2-3, the V gene TRBV5-4, with D tentatively TRBD2 (6 bases). CDR1 is SGHNT and CDR2 is YYREEE in the germline V gene (reference sequence). This CDR3 is 14 amino acids long. Trimming left V 4 bases short and J 3 bases short, with 12 bases between. This CDR3 is CASSLGLETDTQYF. In DNA form, the CDR3 reads TGTGCCAGCAGCCTGGGACTGGAAACAGATACGCAGTATTTT.